These 12 T cell receptor beta chains originate from one sample sequenced in a study of blood T cells in healthy people across ages. Sample-barcoded 5' priming and a J-beta primer mix drove a second PCR of about 6 to 12 cycles. TCRdb re-derived calls from the 5' RACE reads in MiXCR, one entry per CDR3 protein. The profile covers roughly 800,000 distinct CDR3 sequences, with 58% appearing a single time and 22% taken by the ten largest. The sequenced material came from blood. The receptors were gathered from a man younger than 40 in good health.

This clonotype was picked up a small number of times. The V call is TRBV6-5, the J call TRBJ1-1, with D uncertain. Germline lookup yields CDR1 MNHEY and CDR2 SVGAGI. V was trimmed by 9 bases and J by 8 bases, leaving 16 bases between them. This CDR3 spans 12 amino acids. The CDR3 here is CARAYYSSEAFF. CDR3 in DNA: TGTGCCAGGGCATATTATTCCAGCGAAGCTTTCTTT.

The V and J genes are TRBV9 and TRBJ2-5; D unresolved. The CDR3 spans 15 residues. CDR1 SGDLS and CDR2 YYNGEE come from the germline V gene. Trimming cost V 4 bases and J 5 bases, with 18 bases left between them. The CDR3 is CASSPRPGPAETQYF. CDR3 nucleotides: TGTGCCAGCAGCCCTCGTCCAGGCCCCGCGGAGACCCAGTACTTC.

This clonotype has only a few counts. The chain links TRBV29-1 to TRBJ2-5; unclear D gene. Trimming cost V 3 bases and J 5 bases, with 13 bases left between them. CDR1 and CDR2 (germline): SQVTM, ANQGSEA. There are 13 residues in the CDR3. CDR3 residues: CSVDTTGLETQYF. The CDR3 coding sequence is TGCAGCGTTGACACGACTGGGTTGGAGACCCAGTACTTC.

The chain is built from TRBV12-3 or TRBV12-4 and TRBJ2-3; no clear D gene. The CDR3 totals 14 residues. Trimming removed 1 base at V and 5 bases at J, with 10 bases between. In DNA form, the CDR3 reads TGTGCCAGCAGTTTAGGTCGCCTAATAGATACGCAGTATTTT. Translated: CASSLGRLIDTQYF.

The CDR3 region is CASSPQPTGNEQFF. The DNA of the CDR3 is TGTGCCAGCAGCCCTCAACCCACTGGTAATGAGCAGTTCTTC. The chain uses TRBV3-1 and TRBJ2-1; D call uncertain. Germline V CDR1 and CDR2: LGHDT, YNNKEL (reference sequence). The ends were cut back, 4 bases at V and 7 bases at J, with 14 bases in the middle. The CDR3 totals 14 residues.

The V gene is TRBV7-2, the J gene TRBJ2-5; D is ambiguous. The DNA end favors TRBJ2-7, so the J call may be wrong. The CDR3 covers 15 residues. Germline assignment: CDR1 SGHTA and CDR2 FQGNSA. The CDR3 nucleotides are TGTGCCAGCAGCCCCGAAGGTATACGCTGGGACGAGCAGTACTTC. Encoded protein: CASSPEGIRWDEQYF.

This clonotype was picked up a small number of times. This chain joins TRBV29-1 and TRBJ2-5; TRBD1 is a possible D gene (5 bases). CDR1 and CDR2 from the germline V gene are SQVTM and ANQGSEA. This CDR3 has 13 residues. V gave up 6 bases and J gave up 2 bases, with 13 bases separating them. The CDR3 region is CSVGPGIQETQYF. The CDR3 nucleotides read TGCAGCGTGGGCCCAGGGATACAAGAGACCCAGTACTTC.

This clonotype turned up a few times. This chain joins TRBV20-1 and TRBJ2-7; 10 bases align to TRBD2. The CDR3 runs 14 residues. Trimming took 5 bases from V and 3 from J; bases not matched to a gene: 7. Germline V gene data show CDR1 as DFQATT and CDR2 as SNEGSKA (reference sequence). The CDR3 loop is CSARGLADFYEQYF. CDR3 bases: TGCAGTGCTCGTGGACTAGCGGATTTCTACGAGCAGTACTTC.

The chain couples TRBV20-1 to TRBJ2-7, with 10 positions matching TRBD1. The CDR3 has 14 amino acids. Germline trimming cut 5 bases from V and 4 bases from J; bases unmatched to any gene: 8. Germline V gene sequence: CDR1 DFQATT, CDR2 SNEGSKA (reference sequence). In DNA form, the CDR3 reads TGCAGTGCTGTATCCGGGACAGGGGCTTACGAGCAGTACTTC. Protein sequence: CSAVSGTGAYEQYF.

The chain combines TRBV20-1 with TRBJ2-4; maybe TRBD2 (6 bases). The J call could be wrong; TRBJ2-7 is a better fit for the DNA end. Germline CDR1 reads DFQATT; CDR2 reads SNEGSKA (reference sequence). This CDR3 has 14 residues. In DNA, the CDR3 is TGCAGTGCTAGAGATGCGGCCGGGAGCTACGAGCAGTACTTC. Protein sequence: CSARDAAGSYEQYF.

The chain is built from TRBV20-1 and TRBJ1-1; D gene unclear. Deletions cut 2 bases from V and 5 bases from J, with 9 bases between. Per the germline V gene, CDR1 is DFQATT and CDR2 is SNEGSKA (reference sequence). This CDR3 spans 12 amino acids. The CDR3 DNA reads as TGCAGTGCTAGATCCCTCGGGACTGAAGCTTTCTTT. Its protein is CSARSLGTEAFF.

V gene TRBV6-6 combines with J gene TRBJ2-1; possible D gene TRBD1, 6 bases. The J call is doubtful: the DNA matches TRBJ2-7 better. CDR1 is MNHNY and CDR2 is SVGAGI in the germline V gene (reference sequence). The CDR3 has 15 amino acids. CDR3 sequence: CASSFPGTNYNEQYF. CDR3 DNA: TGTGCCAGCAGTTTTCCCGGGACAAACTACAATGAGCAGTACTTC.